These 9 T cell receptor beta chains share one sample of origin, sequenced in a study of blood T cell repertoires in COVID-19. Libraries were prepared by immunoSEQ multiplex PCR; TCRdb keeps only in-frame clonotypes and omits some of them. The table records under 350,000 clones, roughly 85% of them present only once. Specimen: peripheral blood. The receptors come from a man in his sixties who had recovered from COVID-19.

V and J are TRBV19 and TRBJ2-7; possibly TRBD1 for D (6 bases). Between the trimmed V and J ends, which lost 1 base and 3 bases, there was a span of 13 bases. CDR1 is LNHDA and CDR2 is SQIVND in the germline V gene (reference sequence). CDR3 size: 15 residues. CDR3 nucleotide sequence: TGTGCCAGTAGTATAGGGACAGTTCGGGGCTACGAGCAGTACTTC. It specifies CASSIGTVRGYEQYF.

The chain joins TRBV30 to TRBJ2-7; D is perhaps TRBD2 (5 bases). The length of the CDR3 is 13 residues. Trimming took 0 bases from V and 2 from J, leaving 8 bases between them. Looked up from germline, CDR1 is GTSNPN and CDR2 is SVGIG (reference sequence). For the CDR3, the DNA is TGTGCCTGGAGTGTAGGGAGCCCCTACGAGCAGTACTTC. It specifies CAWSVGSPYEQYF.

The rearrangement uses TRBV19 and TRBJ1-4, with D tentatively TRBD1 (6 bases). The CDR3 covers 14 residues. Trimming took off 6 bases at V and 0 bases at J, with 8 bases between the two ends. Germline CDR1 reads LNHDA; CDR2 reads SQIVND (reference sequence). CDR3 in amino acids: CASRDSATNEKLFF. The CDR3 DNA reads TGTGCCAGTAGGGACAGCGCAACTAATGAAAAACTGTTTTTT.

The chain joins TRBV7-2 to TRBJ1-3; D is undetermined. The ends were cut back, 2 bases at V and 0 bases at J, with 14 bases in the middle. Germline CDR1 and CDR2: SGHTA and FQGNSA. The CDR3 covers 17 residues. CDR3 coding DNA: TGTGCCAGCAGCTTATTCCGACATTTGAGCTCTGGAAACACCATATATTTT. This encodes CASSLFRHLSSGNTIYF.

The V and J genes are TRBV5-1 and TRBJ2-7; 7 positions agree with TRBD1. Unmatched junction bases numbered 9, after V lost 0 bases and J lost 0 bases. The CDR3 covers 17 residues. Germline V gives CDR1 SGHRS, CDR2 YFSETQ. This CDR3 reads CASSLAIRDSSSYEQYF. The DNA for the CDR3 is TGCGCCAGCAGCTTGGCCATCCGGGACAGCAGCTCCTACGAGCAGTACTTC.

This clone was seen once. CDR3 DNA sequence: TGTGCCAGCAGTTTACGTACGAGCGGGAGTACCGAGCAGTACTTC. Translation gives CASSLRTSGSTEQYF. The chain carries TRBV28 and TRBJ2-7; 8 bases are a match to TRBD2. Germline V gene data show CDR1 as MDHEN and CDR2 as SYDVKM. This CDR3 comprises 15 residues. V shed 2 bases and J 6 bases; nucleotides not matched to a gene: 9.

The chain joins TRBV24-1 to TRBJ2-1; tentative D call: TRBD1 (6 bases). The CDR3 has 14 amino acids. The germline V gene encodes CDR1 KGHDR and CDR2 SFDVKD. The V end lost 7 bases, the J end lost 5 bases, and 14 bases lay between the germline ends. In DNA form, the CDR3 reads TGTGCCACCAGCCTCGGACAGAATAACAATGAGCAGTTCTTC. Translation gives CATSLGQNNNEQFF.

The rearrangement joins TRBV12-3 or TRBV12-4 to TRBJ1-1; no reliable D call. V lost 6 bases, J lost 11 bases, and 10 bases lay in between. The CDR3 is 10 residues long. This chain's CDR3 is CASSYRRAFF. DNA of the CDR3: TGTGCCAGCAGCTATCGCCGGGCTTTCTTT.

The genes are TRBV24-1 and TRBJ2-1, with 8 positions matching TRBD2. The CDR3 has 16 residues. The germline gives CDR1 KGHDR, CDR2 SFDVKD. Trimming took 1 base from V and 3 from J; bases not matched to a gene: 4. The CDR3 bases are TGTGCCACCAGTGATTTTCGGGGGGGTGACTACAATGAGCAGTTCTTC. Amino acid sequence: CATSDFRGGDYNEQFF.